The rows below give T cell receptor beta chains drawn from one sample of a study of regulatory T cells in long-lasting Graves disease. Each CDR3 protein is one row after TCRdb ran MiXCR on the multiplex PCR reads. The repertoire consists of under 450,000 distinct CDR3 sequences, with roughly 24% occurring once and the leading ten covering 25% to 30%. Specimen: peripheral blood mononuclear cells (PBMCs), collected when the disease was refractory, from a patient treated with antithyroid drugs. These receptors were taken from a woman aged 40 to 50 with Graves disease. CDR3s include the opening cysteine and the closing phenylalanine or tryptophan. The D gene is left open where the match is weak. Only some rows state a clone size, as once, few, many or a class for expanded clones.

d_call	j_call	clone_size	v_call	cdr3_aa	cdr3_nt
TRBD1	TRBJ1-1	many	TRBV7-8	CASSWTGGPNTEAFF	TGTGCCAGCAGCTGGACAGGGGGACCGAACACTGAAGCTTTCTTT
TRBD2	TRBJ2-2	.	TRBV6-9	CASSYSGLAGWLGELFF	TGTGCCAGCAGTTACAGTGGACTAGCGGGATGGCTTGGGGAGCTGTTTTTT
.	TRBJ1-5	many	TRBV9	CASSEAGWANQPQHF	TGTGCCAGCAGCGAGGCAGGGTGGGCCAATCAGCCCCAGCATTTT
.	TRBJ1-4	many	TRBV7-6	CASSLVDRALFF	TGTGCCAGCAGCTTAGTGGACCGAGCCCTGTTTTTT
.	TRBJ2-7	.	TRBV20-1	CSAREARFPYEQYF	TGCAGTGCTAGAGAGGCTAGATTCCCCTACGAGCAGTACTTC
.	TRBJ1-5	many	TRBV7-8	CASSLGRGVKHQPQHF	TGTGCCAGCAGCTTAGGTCGGGGAGTAAAACATCAGCCCCAGCATTTT
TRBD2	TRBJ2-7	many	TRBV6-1	CASSATSGSSYEQYF	TGTGCCAGCAGTGCGACTAGCGGGAGCTCCTACGAGCAGTACTTC
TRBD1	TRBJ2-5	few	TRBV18	CASSHAQGHRETQYF	TGTGCCAGCTCACACGCACAGGGGCATCGTGAGACCCAGTACTTC
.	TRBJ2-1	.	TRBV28	CASSLAGTLYNEQFF	TGTGCCAGCAGTTTAGCAGGGACCCTTTACAATGAGCAGTTCTTC
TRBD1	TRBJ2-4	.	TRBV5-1	CASSFGTATAKNIQYF	TGCGCCAGCAGCTTCGGGACAGCTACAGCCAAAAACATTCAGTACTTC
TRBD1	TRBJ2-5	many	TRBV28	CASSKRTGGPETQYF	TGTGCCAGCAGTAAACGGACAGGGGGCCCGGAGACCCAGTACTTC
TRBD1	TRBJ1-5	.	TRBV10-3	CAISESAGGRNQPQHF	TGTGCCATCAGTGAGTCGGCAGGGGGTAGGAATCAGCCCCAGCATTTT
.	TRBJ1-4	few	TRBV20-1	CSARVMGEKLFF	TGCAGTGCTAGAGTGATGGGGGAAAAACTGTTTTTT
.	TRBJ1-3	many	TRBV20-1	CSAARTSSGNTIYF	TGCAGTGCCGCCAGGACAAGCTCTGGAAACACCATATATTTT
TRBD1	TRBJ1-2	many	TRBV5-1	CASSLWRQGYGYTF	TGCGCCAGCAGCTTGTGGCGACAGGGATATGGCTACACCTTC
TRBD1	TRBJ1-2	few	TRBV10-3	CAIPQTPSDRAGGYTF	TGTGCCATCCCCCAAACCCCTTCCGACAGGGCAGGAGGCTACACCTTC
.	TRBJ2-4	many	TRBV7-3	CASSLRGEAKNIQYF	TGTGCCAGCAGCTTAAGGGGGGAAGCCAAAAACATTCAGTACTTC
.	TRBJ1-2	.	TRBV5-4	CASSLEGLGYGYTF	TGTGCCAGCAGCTTGGAGGGGCTCGGCTATGGCTACACCTTC
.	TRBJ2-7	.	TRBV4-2	CASSQEELPPYEQYF	TGTGCCAGCAGCCAAGAAGAACTCCCGCCATACGAGCAGTACTTC
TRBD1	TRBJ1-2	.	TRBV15	CATSRDRQGGYGYTF	TGTGCCACCAGCAGAGATAGACAGGGGGGCTATGGCTACACCTTC
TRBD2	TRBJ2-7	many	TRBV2	CASSERGPRLAGPLSEQYF	TGTGCCAGCAGTGAGCGGGGGCCACGACTAGCGGGCCCTCTGAGCGAGCAGTACTTC
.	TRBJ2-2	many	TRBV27	CASSSLGELFF	TGTGCCAGCTCTTCACTCGGGGAGCTGTTTTTT
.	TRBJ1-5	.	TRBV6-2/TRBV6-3	CASKARGLQPQHF	TGTGCCAGCAAAGCCAGGGGACTCCAGCCCCAGCATTTT
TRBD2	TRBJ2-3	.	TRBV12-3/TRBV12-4	CASSLGGLAASSTDTQYF	TGTGCCAGCAGTTTAGGGGGACTAGCGGCTTCTAGCACAGATACGCAGTATTTT
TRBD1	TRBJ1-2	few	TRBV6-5	CASSYTKRLSGQLNGYTF	TGTGCCAGCAGTTACACTAAAAGACTCTCGGGACAGCTTAATGGCTACACCTTC
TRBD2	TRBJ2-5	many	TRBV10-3	CAISPTSGGETQYF	TGTGCCATCAGCCCAACTAGCGGAGGGGAGACCCAGTACTTC
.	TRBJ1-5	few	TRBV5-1	CALYRGSNQPQHF	TGCGCCCTTTACCGGGGGAGCAATCAGCCCCAGCATTTT
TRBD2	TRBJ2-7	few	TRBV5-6	CASSSGTSGPYEQYF	TGTGCCAGCAGCTCCGGGACTAGCGGACCCTACGAGCAGTACTTC
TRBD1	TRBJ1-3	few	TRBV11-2	CASSGRGQAYGNTIYF	TGTGCCAGCAGCGGTCGGGGACAGGCCTACGGAAACACCATATATTTT
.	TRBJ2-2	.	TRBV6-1	CASLGGSHGELFF	TGTGCCAGTCTTGGGGGGAGTCACGGGGAGCTGTTTTTT
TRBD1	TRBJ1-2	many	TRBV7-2	CASTFGTGPYGYTF	TGTGCCAGCACGTTTGGGACAGGACCCTATGGCTACACCTTC
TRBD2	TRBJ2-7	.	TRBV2	CASSPGPSGSYEQYF	TGTGCCAGCAGCCCCGGCCCTAGCGGGAGTTACGAGCAGTACTTC
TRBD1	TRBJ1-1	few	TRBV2	CASSPGTGLNTEAFF	TGTGCCAGCAGCCCAGGGACAGGATTGAACACTGAAGCTTTCTTT
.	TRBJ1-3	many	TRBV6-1	CASSEAQAGNTIYF	TGTGCCAGCAGTGAAGCGCAGGCTGGAAACACCATATATTTT
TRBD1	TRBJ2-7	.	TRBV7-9	CASSSGGFGYEQYF	TGTGCCAGCAGCTCAGGGGGATTCGGTTACGAGCAGTACTTC
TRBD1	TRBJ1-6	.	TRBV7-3	CASSAGQGLDSPLHF	TGTGCCAGCAGCGCCGGACAGGGCCTTGATTCACCCCTCCACTTT
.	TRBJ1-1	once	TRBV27	CASSSYPPTIVYLGGAFF	TGTGCCAGCAGTTCCTACCCCCCGACAATCGTTTATTTGGGTGGAGCTTTCTTT
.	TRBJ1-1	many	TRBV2	CASSENSLNTEAFF	TGTGCCAGCAGTGAAAATTCTCTGAACACTGAAGCTTTCTTT
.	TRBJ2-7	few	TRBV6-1	CGSTEGGSYEQYF	TGTGGGTCTACAGAGGGTGGGTCCTACGAGCAGTACTTC
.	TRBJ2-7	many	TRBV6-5	CASSFTGTTLEQYF	TGTGCCAGCAGTTTTACCGGGACAACCCTCGAGCAGTACTTC
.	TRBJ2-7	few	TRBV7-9	CASLRPGDYEQYF	TGTGCCAGCCTCAGGCCAGGGGACTACGAGCAGTACTTC
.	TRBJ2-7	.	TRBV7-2	CASSLAVTAGEQYF	TGTGCCAGCAGCTTAGCCGTCACGGCTGGCGAGCAGTACTTC
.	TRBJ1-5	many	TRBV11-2	CASSQDSSNQPQHF	TGTGCCAGCAGTCAAGACAGTAGCAATCAGCCCCAGCATTTT
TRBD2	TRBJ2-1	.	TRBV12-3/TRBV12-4	CASSLLGLVNEQFF	TGTGCCAGCAGTTTACTAGGACTAGTGAATGAGCAGTTCTTC
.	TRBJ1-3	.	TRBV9	CASSDGQNGNTIYF	TGTGCCAGCAGCGACGGACAGAATGGAAACACCATATATTTT
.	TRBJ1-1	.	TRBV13	CASSLVIRQNTEAFF	TGTGCCAGCAGCTTAGTGATCAGACAGAACACTGAAGCTTTCTTT
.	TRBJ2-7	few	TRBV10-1	CASGFGYEQYF	TGCGCCAGCGGGTTCGGCTACGAGCAGTACTTC
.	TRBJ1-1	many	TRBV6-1	CASRLTPMNTEAFF	TGTGCCAGCAGGCTGACACCCATGAACACTGAAGCTTTCTTT
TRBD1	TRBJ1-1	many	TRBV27	CASSSFRDRGATEAFF	TGTGCCAGCAGTTCCTTCCGGGACAGGGGCGCCACTGAAGCTTTCTTT
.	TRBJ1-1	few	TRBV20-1	CSARATGLTEAFF	TGCAGTGCTAGGGCTACAGGGCTCACTGAAGCTTTCTTT
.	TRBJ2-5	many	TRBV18	CASTQGMEETQYF	TGTGCCAGCACCCAAGGGATGGAAGAGACCCAGTACTTC
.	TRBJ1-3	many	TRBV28	CASSLALASGNTIYF	TGTGCCAGCAGTTTAGCGCTTGCCTCTGGAAACACCATATATTTT
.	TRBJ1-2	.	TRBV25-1	CASSPVGQNYGYTF	TGTGCCAGCAGCCCAGTGGGACAAAACTATGGCTACACCTTC